This T cell receptor beta chain was captured by sequencing in a study of shared clonotypes between healthy human individuals. Study overall: Researchers drew samples from a couple of women and a few men aged 18 to 49.

CD4+ cells were split into CD45RA+ naive and CD45RA-negative memory subsets. Sequencing was at deep level. Clones were read by immunoSEQ multiplex PCR, and TCRdb kept only the in-frame ones, dropping some. The sample gives a few million clones, roughly 95% of which show up once; approximately 0.13% is in the top ten. This CDR3 has 14 residues. With 2 bases removed from V and 6 bases from J, the gap between germline ends came to 11 bases. Germline-derived CDR1 and CDR2 are MNHNY and SVGAGI (reference sequence). Material for sequencing was naive CD4+ T cells sorted from blood. The subset here: CD45RA+ positively selected. The chain uses TRBV6-6 and TRBJ1-5; D is perhaps TRBD1 (5 bases). This receptor was obtained from a man younger than 35 in good health. DNA of the CDR3: TGTGCCAGCAGTTACGTGGCAGGGAGTCAGCCCCAGCATTTT. The encoded protein is CASSYVAGSQPQHF.